A selection of T cell receptor beta chains follows, all from one sample in a study of blood T cell repertoires in COVID-19. The method was immunoSEQ multiplex PCR; TCRdb's version includes in-frame clones alone and lacks a portion of them. This table holds some 140,000 clones, roughly 79% found once. The sample consisted of peripheral blood. The receptors were gathered from a human donor in a cohort sampled during active COVID-19. CDR3s include the opening cysteine and the closing phenylalanine or tryptophan. The order of the fields is V gene, D gene, clone size, J gene, CDR3 protein, CDR3 DNA. The D gene is left open where the match is weak. The size of a clone is reported for some rows only, either as once, few or many, or as a class for expanded clones.

v_call: TRBV29-1
d_call: NA
clone_size: once
j_call: TRBJ1-5
cdr3_aa: CSANRDSNQPQHF
cdr3_nt: TGCAGCGCCAACAGGGATAGCAATCAGCCCCAGCATTTT

v_call: TRBV6-5
d_call: NA
clone_size: NA
j_call: TRBJ1-2
cdr3_aa: CASSYSQNTNYGYTF
cdr3_nt: TGTGCCAGCAGTTACTCGCAGAATACTAACTATGGCTACACCTTC

v_call: TRBV10-1
d_call: TRBD1
clone_size: once
j_call: TRBJ2-3
cdr3_aa: CASSKVGTGETDTQYF
cdr3_nt: TGCGCCAGCAGTAAAGTCGGGACAGGGGAGACAGATACGCAGTATTTT

v_call: TRBV29-1
d_call: NA
clone_size: NA
j_call: TRBJ1-1
cdr3_aa: CSVEGKRGQRIDQGMNTEAFF
cdr3_nt: TGCAGCGTTGAAGGTAAACGGGGTCAACGGATAGATCAGGGGATGAACACTGAAGCTTTCTTT

v_call: TRBV19
d_call: TRBD1
clone_size: NA
j_call: TRBJ1-1
cdr3_aa: CASRDRGGRNTEAFF
cdr3_nt: TGTGCCAGTAGGGACAGGGGGGGAAGGAACACTGAAGCTTTCTTT

v_call: TRBV9
d_call: TRBD1
clone_size: NA
j_call: TRBJ1-2
cdr3_aa: CASSVTGDYGYTF
cdr3_nt: TGTGCCAGCAGCGTGACAGGGGACTATGGCTACACCTTC

v_call: TRBV10-2
d_call: NA
clone_size: NA
j_call: TRBJ1-1
cdr3_aa: CASGVEGVTEAFF
cdr3_nt: TGCGCCAGCGGAGTTGAAGGGGTCACTGAAGCTTTCTTT

v_call: TRBV28
d_call: TRBD1
clone_size: NA
j_call: TRBJ1-1
cdr3_aa: CASSLGQGHTEAFF
cdr3_nt: TGTGCCAGCAGTCTCGGACAGGGGCACACTGAAGCTTTCTTT

v_call: TRBV28
d_call: NA
clone_size: NA
j_call: TRBJ1-6
cdr3_aa: CASSWLEVLNSPLHF
cdr3_nt: TGTGCCAGCAGTTGGTTGGAGGTCCTGAATTCACCCCTCCACTTT

v_call: TRBV7-6
d_call: TRBD1
clone_size: NA
j_call: TRBJ1-2
cdr3_aa: CASSPRTGGTYGYTF
cdr3_nt: TGTGCCAGCAGCCCCAGGACAGGGGGCACCTATGGCTACACCTTC

v_call: TRBV6-5
d_call: TRBD1
clone_size: NA
j_call: TRBJ2-7
cdr3_aa: CASRSGQGYEQYF
cdr3_nt: TGTGCCAGCAGGTCGGGACAGGGTTACGAGCAGTACTTC

v_call: TRBV30
d_call: NA
clone_size: NA
j_call: TRBJ1-3
cdr3_aa: CAWSVAPGSGNTIYF
cdr3_nt: TGTGCCTGGAGTGTAGCCCCAGGCTCTGGAAACACCATATATTTT

v_call: TRBV27
d_call: NA
clone_size: NA
j_call: TRBJ2-7
cdr3_aa: CASRRTGTPHQQYF
cdr3_nt: TGTGCCAGCAGGAGAACCGGGACACCTCACCAGCAGTACTTC

v_call: TRBV2
d_call: NA
clone_size: few
j_call: TRBJ2-7
cdr3_aa: CASSPNQGKGEQYF
cdr3_nt: TGTGCCAGCAGTCCAAACCAGGGGAAAGGCGAGCAGTACTTC

v_call: TRBV27
d_call: NA
clone_size: NA
j_call: TRBJ1-4
cdr3_aa: CASSLDRTNEKLFF
cdr3_nt: TGTGCCAGCAGTTTAGACAGGACCAATGAAAAACTGTTTTTT

v_call: TRBV4-1
d_call: NA
clone_size: NA
j_call: TRBJ1-1
cdr3_aa: CASSQAPQGSTEAFF
cdr3_nt: TGCGCCAGCAGCCAAGCCCCCCAGGGTTCCACTGAAGCTTTCTTT

v_call: TRBV28
d_call: NA
clone_size: NA
j_call: TRBJ1-2
cdr3_aa: CASRTQGLGYTF
cdr3_nt: TGTGCCAGCAGGACACAGGGTCTTGGCTACACCTTC

v_call: TRBV18
d_call: NA
clone_size: NA
j_call: TRBJ2-3
cdr3_aa: CASSPYRLTDTQYF
cdr3_nt: TGTGCCAGCTCACCATATAGACTTACAGATACGCAGTATTTT

v_call: TRBV6-5
d_call: NA
clone_size: NA
j_call: TRBJ2-1
cdr3_aa: CASSYSRRVSHNEQFF
cdr3_nt: TGTGCCAGCAGTTACTCAAGGAGGGTTTCCCACAATGAGCAGTTCTTC

v_call: TRBV30
d_call: TRBD2
clone_size: NA
j_call: TRBJ2-1
cdr3_aa: CASPGLARYNEQFF
cdr3_nt: TGTGCCTCACCGGGACTAGCCCGCTACAATGAGCAGTTCTTC

v_call: TRBV5-4
d_call: NA
clone_size: NA
j_call: TRBJ2-1
cdr3_aa: CASRSTGSPDNEQFF
cdr3_nt: TGTGCCAGCAGGAGCACAGGGTCCCCGGACAATGAGCAGTTCTTC

v_call: TRBV12-3/TRBV12-4
d_call: NA
clone_size: NA
j_call: TRBJ1-1
cdr3_aa: CASSLRQDTEAFF
cdr3_nt: TGTGCCAGCAGTTTACGACAGGACACTGAAGCTTTCTTT

v_call: TRBV5-1
d_call: TRBD2
clone_size: NA
j_call: TRBJ2-5
cdr3_aa: CASSTRPTSGVTSGETQYF
cdr3_nt: TGCGCCAGCAGCACCCGTCCTACTAGCGGGGTAACAAGCGGAGAGACCCAGTACTTC

v_call: TRBV30
d_call: TRBD1
clone_size: NA
j_call: TRBJ1-1
cdr3_aa: CAWSGTGNVGEAFF
cdr3_nt: TGTGCCTGGAGTGGGACAGGGAACGTGGGTGAAGCTTTCTTT

v_call: TRBV13
d_call: TRBD2
clone_size: once
j_call: TRBJ2-5
cdr3_aa: CASTRTSGGVQETQYF
cdr3_nt: TGTGCCAGCACTAGGACTAGCGGAGGCGTTCAAGAGACCCAGTACTTC

v_call: TRBV27
d_call: NA
clone_size: few
j_call: TRBJ1-1
cdr3_aa: CASSFAGYTEAFF
cdr3_nt: TGTGCCAGCAGTTTCGCAGGTTACACTGAAGCTTTCTTT

v_call: TRBV3-1/TRBV3-2
d_call: NA
clone_size: NA
j_call: TRBJ2-2
cdr3_aa: CATSQGGGVRTGELFF
cdr3_nt: TGTGCCACCAGCCAAGGGGGCGGGGTAAGAACCGGGGAGCTGTTTTTT

v_call: TRBV10-1
d_call: NA
clone_size: few
j_call: TRBJ1-5
cdr3_aa: CASSGNRDQPQHF
cdr3_nt: TGCGCCAGCAGTGGGAACAGGGATCAGCCCCAGCATTTT

v_call: TRBV5-1
d_call: TRBD1
clone_size: NA
j_call: TRBJ1-4
cdr3_aa: CASSPGTGYATNEKLFF
cdr3_nt: TGCGCCAGCAGCCCCGGGACAGGGTACGCAACTAATGAAAAACTGTTTTTT

v_call: TRBV10-1
d_call: TRBD1
clone_size: NA
j_call: TRBJ2-7
cdr3_aa: CASSTGTEGLWDEQYF
cdr3_nt: TGCGCCAGCAGTACCGGGACAGAGGGGCTATGGGACGAGCAGTACTTC

v_call: TRBV15
d_call: TRBD2
clone_size: NA
j_call: TRBJ2-7
cdr3_aa: CATSGAGSSYEQYF
cdr3_nt: TGTGCCACCAGCGGAGCGGGGTCCTCCTACGAGCAGTACTTC

v_call: TRBV5-3
d_call: TRBD1
clone_size: NA
j_call: TRBJ1-5
cdr3_aa: CARSGTGNQPQHF
cdr3_nt: TGTGCCAGAAGCGGGACAGGGAATCAGCCCCAGCATTTT

v_call: TRBV11-3
d_call: NA
clone_size: once
j_call: TRBJ2-1
cdr3_aa: CASSLGLGREDNEQFF
cdr3_nt: TGTGCCAGCAGCTTAGGATTGGGCAGGGAGGACAATGAGCAGTTCTTC

v_call: TRBV27
d_call: TRBD1
clone_size: NA
j_call: TRBJ1-2
cdr3_aa: CASSEGAIYPDGYTF
cdr3_nt: TGTGCCAGCAGTGAGGGGGCTATATACCCGGATGGCTACACCTTC

v_call: TRBV9
d_call: TRBD2
clone_size: NA
j_call: TRBJ2-1
cdr3_aa: CASSVVSGGLFSYNEQFF
cdr3_nt: TGTGCCAGCAGCGTAGTTAGCGGGGGGCTTTTCTCCTACAATGAGCAGTTCTTC

v_call: TRBV6-5
d_call: NA
clone_size: NA
j_call: TRBJ2-3
cdr3_aa: CATTGTIPYGTQYF
cdr3_nt: TGTGCCACCACCGGGACAATACCTTATGGTACGCAGTATTTT

v_call: TRBV15
d_call: NA
clone_size: NA
j_call: TRBJ2-3
cdr3_aa: CATSSQDRLYTQYF
cdr3_nt: TGTGCCACCAGCTCCCAAGACAGGTTGTATACGCAGTATTTT

v_call: TRBV30
d_call: NA
clone_size: NA
j_call: TRBJ2-7
cdr3_aa: CAWSYGNSYEQYF
cdr3_nt: TGTGCCTGGAGTTACGGGAACTCCTACGAGCAGTACTTC

v_call: TRBV9
d_call: NA
clone_size: NA
j_call: TRBJ1-2
cdr3_aa: CASSVDSLGYTF
cdr3_nt: TGTGCCAGCAGCGTGGACTCACTTGGCTACACCTTC

v_call: TRBV19
d_call: NA
clone_size: NA
j_call: TRBJ2-2
cdr3_aa: CASNRGDTGELFF
cdr3_nt: TGTGCCAGTAACCGGGGAGACACCGGGGAGCTGTTTTTT

v_call: TRBV7-2
d_call: TRBD1
clone_size: NA
j_call: TRBJ1-1
cdr3_aa: CASSLTGGATEAFF
cdr3_nt: TGTGCCAGCAGCTTAACAGGGGGGGCGACTGAAGCTTTCTTT

v_call: TRBV4-1
d_call: TRBD2
clone_size: NA
j_call: TRBJ2-3
cdr3_aa: CASSQVYSPSGGLGQDTQYF
cdr3_nt: TGCGCCAGCAGCCAAGTATATAGCCCTAGCGGGGGTCTAGGTCAAGATACGCAGTATTTT

v_call: TRBV9
d_call: TRBD1
clone_size: NA
j_call: TRBJ1-3
cdr3_aa: CASSAYGGGQGSGNTIYF
cdr3_nt: TGTGCCAGCAGCGCCTATGGAGGGGGACAGGGGTCTGGAAACACCATATATTTT

v_call: TRBV29-1
d_call: TRBD1
clone_size: NA
j_call: TRBJ1-3
cdr3_aa: CSVGTQGDTIYF
cdr3_nt: TGCAGCGTTGGTACTCAGGGGGACACCATATATTTT

v_call: TRBV15
d_call: NA
clone_size: NA
j_call: TRBJ1-4
cdr3_aa: CATSRGREKLFF
cdr3_nt: TGTGCCACCAGCAGAGGGCGGGAAAAACTGTTTTTT

v_call: TRBV30
d_call: NA
clone_size: NA
j_call: TRBJ1-4
cdr3_aa: CAWSVSGFEKLFF
cdr3_nt: TGTGCCTGGAGTGTAAGTGGCTTTGAAAAACTGTTTTTT

v_call: TRBV2
d_call: NA
clone_size: few
j_call: TRBJ2-3
cdr3_aa: CASSATRTDTQYF
cdr3_nt: TGTGCCAGCAGTGCTACTCGGACAGATACGCAGTATTTT

v_call: TRBV5-8
d_call: TRBD1
clone_size: NA
j_call: TRBJ1-1
cdr3_aa: CASRVRGYPEAFF
cdr3_nt: TGTGCCAGCAGGGTCAGGGGGTACCCTGAAGCTTTCTTT

v_call: TRBV7-9
d_call: TRBD1
clone_size: NA
j_call: TRBJ1-1
cdr3_aa: CASSSGQGWVNTEAFF
cdr3_nt: TGTGCCAGCAGCTCCGGACAGGGGTGGGTGAACACTGAAGCTTTCTTT

v_call: TRBV24-1
d_call: TRBD1
clone_size: NA
j_call: TRBJ2-7
cdr3_aa: CATSAGTGTEQYF
cdr3_nt: TGTGCCACCAGTGCTGGGACAGGGACCGAGCAGTACTTC

v_call: TRBV7-8
d_call: NA
clone_size: NA
j_call: TRBJ1-3
cdr3_aa: CASSLDTTTSGNTIYF
cdr3_nt: TGTGCCAGCAGCTTGGACACTACCACCTCTGGAAACACCATATATTTT

v_call: TRBV30
d_call: TRBD1
clone_size: NA
j_call: TRBJ1-5
cdr3_aa: CAWDSGTGDYSNQPQHF
cdr3_nt: TGTGCCTGGGACTCCGGGACAGGGGATTATAGCAATCAGCCCCAGCATTTT

v_call: TRBV6-6
d_call: NA
clone_size: NA
j_call: TRBJ2-3
cdr3_aa: CASSYIDGGGGDTQYF
cdr3_nt: TGTGCCAGCAGTTACATCGATGGGGGAGGAGGAGATACGCAGTATTTT

v_call: TRBV11-2
d_call: TRBD1
clone_size: NA
j_call: TRBJ2-4
cdr3_aa: CASSLRTGGVLAKNIQYF
cdr3_nt: TGTGCCAGCAGCCTCCGGACAGGGGGCGTTTTGGCCAAAAACATTCAGTACTTC

v_call: TRBV5-4
d_call: NA
clone_size: NA
j_call: TRBJ2-5
cdr3_aa: CASSFHQETQYF
cdr3_nt: TGTGCCAGCAGCTTTCATCAAGAGACCCAGTACTTC